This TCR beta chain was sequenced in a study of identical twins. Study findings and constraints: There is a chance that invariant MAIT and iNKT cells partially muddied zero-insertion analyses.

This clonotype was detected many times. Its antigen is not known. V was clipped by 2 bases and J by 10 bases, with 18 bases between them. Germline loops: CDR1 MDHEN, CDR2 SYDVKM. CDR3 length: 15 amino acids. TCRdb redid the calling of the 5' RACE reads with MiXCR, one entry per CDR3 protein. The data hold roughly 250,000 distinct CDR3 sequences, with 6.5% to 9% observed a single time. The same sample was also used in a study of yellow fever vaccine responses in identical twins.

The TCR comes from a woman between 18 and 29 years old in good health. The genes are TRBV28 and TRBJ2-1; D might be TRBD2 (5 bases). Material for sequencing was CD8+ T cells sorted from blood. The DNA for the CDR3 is TGTGCCAGCAGTTTACCGGGGAGTAGCAAGGGCGAGCAGTTCTTC. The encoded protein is CASSLPGSSKGEQFF.